The T cell receptor beta chain described here comes from a study of blood T cells in healthy people across ages. Study findings and constraints: Higher naive T cell percentage went strongly together with higher TCR beta diversity.

The authors ran a second PCR of about 7 to 11 cycles using a sample-barcoded 5' primer and a J-beta primer mix. TCRdb passed the 5' RACE reads through MiXCR, listing each CDR3 protein once. Here the sample spans 710,000 or so distinct CDR3 sequences, about 34% being singletons. Of note for this clonotype: Its antigen is unknown. A much larger clone lies one base from this, so it may be a read error.

Every sample yielded at least 6.5 million isolated PBMCs. Germline V gene data show CDR1 as SGHRS and CDR2 as YFSETQ. The CDR3 loop spans 15 amino acids. The chain uses TRBV5-1 and TRBJ2-1; 7 bases are a match to TRBD1. The J call may be in error: the DNA end matches TRBJ2-7 better. The receptor comes from a woman at least 80 years old in good health. Sequences were obtained from blood. The DNA of the CDR3 is TGCGCCAGCAGCTTGGAGGGGGCACTCTACAATGAGCAGTACTTC. This translates into CASSLEGALYNEQYF.